What follows is one T cell receptor (beta chain) and its context. These data come from a study of blood T cell repertoires in COVID-19. The CDR3 sequence is 11 residues long. Trimming shortened V by 4 bases and J by 5 bases, and 6 bases separated the two germline ends. CDR1 and CDR2 (germline): SGHNT, YYREEE (reference sequence). TCRdb's table, derived via immunoSEQ multiplex PCR, lists solely in-frame clones and lacks some. The sample lists some 210,000 clones, 87% occurring once. J is TRBJ1-2 and V is TRBV5-4; D unresolved. The sequence was obtained from a man aged 18-30 years with acute COVID-19. The specimen was PBMCs or T cells enriched from blood (not recorded which). This CDR3 reads CASSTNYGYTF. The CDR3 region has the DNA TGTGCCAGCAGCACAAATTATGGCTACACCTTC.